The 9 T cell receptor beta chains given below trace back to one sample, sequenced in a study of CD8+ T cells in alopecia areata. The treatment here: oral pan-JAK inhibitor, 5-10 mg twice daily. The authors extracted RNA and reverse transcribed it into cDNA as the sequencing template. The table came from immunoSEQ multiplex PCR; TCRdb's copy has only in-frame clones and leaves some out. The repertoire holds approximately 150,000 clones, with roughly 50% as singletons. The source was CD4+ T cells sorted from blood, collected at approximately week 60, from a patient treated with tofacitinib. These receptors all stem from a human donor with alopecia areata.

This clone occurred a few times. The chain carries TRBV2 and TRBJ2-5; tentatively, D is TRBD1 (5 bases). CDR3 length equals 13 residues. Trimming removed 6 bases from V and 3 bases from J, with 11 bases in between. Germline CDR1 SNHLY, CDR2 FYNNEI. The CDR3 reads CASSIEGEETQYF. CDR3 nucleotides: TGTGCCAGCAGCATAGAAGGGGAAGAGACCCAGTACTTC.

The chain has TRBV4-2 and TRBJ2-7; TRBD1 agrees at 11 bases. Germline V gene data show CDR1 as LGHNA and CDR2 as YNFKEQ. V trimming: 0 bases; J trimming: 1 base; junction bases outside the gene matches: 2. This CDR3 contains 16 residues. The CDR3 sequence: CASSQEGTGGSYEQYF. CDR3 bases: TGTGCCAGCAGCCAAGAGGGGACAGGGGGTTCCTACGAGCAGTACTTC.

This chain connects TRBV9 to TRBJ1-4; 9 bases are a match to TRBD1. Germline V gene lookup returns CDR1 SGDLS and CDR2 YYNGEE. The CDR3 sequence is 14 residues long. The junction had 1 base not matched to a gene; V was cut back by 2 bases and J by 5 bases. CDR3 bases: TGTGCCAGCAGCGTTGACAGGGGGAATGAAAAACTGTTTTTT. Amino acids: CASSVDRGNEKLFF.

The J gene is TRBJ2-3, the V gene TRBV5-1; 8 nucleotides agree with TRBD1. The CDR3 extends over 14 amino acids. The J segment lost 6 bases and the V segment lost 4 bases, leaving 7 bases of the junction unmatched. Germline values: CDR1 SGHRS, CDR2 YFSETQ. The DNA for the CDR3 is TGCGCCAGCAGCCGCCCGGACAGGGCCGATACGCAGTATTTT. This gives the protein CASSRPDRADTQYF.

This sequence joins TRBV25-1 and TRBJ1-6; no clear D. The CDR3 is 15 residues long. The germline V and J ends were trimmed by 2 bases and 4 bases, with 9 bases remaining between them. Germline CDR1 reads MGHDK; CDR2 reads SYGVNS. The CDR3 loop reads CASSERDGYNSPLHF. The CDR3 DNA reads as TGTGCCAGCAGTGAAAGAGACGGTTATAATTCACCCCTCCACTTT.

The V gene is TRBV29-1, the J gene TRBJ2-7; 10 bases are shared with TRBD1. CDR1 SQVTM and CDR2 ANQGSEA come from the germline V gene. The CDR3 covers 15 residues. The V segment lost 3 bases and the J segment 4 bases; nucleotides outside the gene matches: 9. As DNA, the CDR3 is TGCAGCGTTGATAGGAGACAGGGGGCGCATTACGAGCAGTACTTC. This codes for CSVDRRQGAHYEQYF.

This clone was observed a single time. The chain couples TRBV27 to TRBJ2-2; D is unresolved. Per the germline V gene, CDR1 is MNHEY and CDR2 is SMNVEV (reference sequence). CDR3 length equals 15 residues. Between the trimmed V and J ends, which lost 3 bases and 6 bases, there was a span of 14 bases. In DNA form, the CDR3 reads TGTGCCAGCAGTTTCGACGCGACATTGGCCGGGGAGCTGTTTTTT. The encoded protein is CASSFDATLAGELFF.

CDR3 DNA sequence: TGTGCCAGCATGTCGGGGGGCAGTGGGGCCAACGTCCTGACTTTC. Its translation: CASMSGGSGANVLTF. The V and J genes are TRBV6-5 and TRBJ2-6; possibly TRBD2 for D (7 bases). Trimming cost V 7 bases and J 3 bases, with 13 bases left between them. The V gene's germline CDR1 is MNHEY and CDR2 SVGAGI. The CDR3 runs 15 residues.

This chain uses TRBV14 with TRBJ1-6; D is unresolved. Germline-derived CDR1 and CDR2 are SGHDN and FVKESK. The ends were cut back, 3 bases at V and 8 bases at J, with 14 bases in the middle. The CDR3 consists of 15 residues. The CDR3 is CASSQVEGSYSPLHF. CDR3 DNA sequence: TGTGCCAGCAGCCAGGTTGAGGGCAGCTATTCACCCCTCCACTTT. The full variable domain, completed using reference TRBV14 and TRBJ1-6, is EAGVTQFPSHSVIEKGQTVTLRCDPISGHDNLYWYRRVMGKEIKFLLHFVKESKQDESGMPNNRFLAERTGGTYSTLKVQPAELEDSGVYFCASSQVEGSYSPLHFGNGTRLTVT.